Reported below is one T cell receptor beta chain. In the original analysis: For nucleated cells, counts were estimated from reference gene primer amplification. Only in-frame clones appear in the TCRdb table, and some are missing; sequencing was by immunoSEQ multiplex PCR. Clone size and V and J calls were adopted from that table, with D and trimming inferred from the DNA. The table records 110,000 or so clones, about 85% of them present only once. The source of the sample is a study of blood T cell repertoires in COVID-19. Study-wide context: The cDNA or gDNA used as material had been derived from T cells, B-cell-depleted T cells, or PBMCs.

The CDR3 covers 13 residues. V lost 5 bases to trimming and J lost 2 bases; unmatched junction nucleotides: 3. The germline CDR1 and CDR2 sequences are MNHNY and SVGAGI (reference sequence). This rearrangement joins TRBV6-6 to TRBJ2-7; 7 bases fit TRBD1. Material: peripheral blood. The TCR originated in a human donor in a cohort sampled during active COVID-19. The CDR3 nucleotides read TGTGCCAGCAGTCAGACAGGGCCCTACGAGCAGTACTTC. Protein product: CASSQTGPYEQYF.